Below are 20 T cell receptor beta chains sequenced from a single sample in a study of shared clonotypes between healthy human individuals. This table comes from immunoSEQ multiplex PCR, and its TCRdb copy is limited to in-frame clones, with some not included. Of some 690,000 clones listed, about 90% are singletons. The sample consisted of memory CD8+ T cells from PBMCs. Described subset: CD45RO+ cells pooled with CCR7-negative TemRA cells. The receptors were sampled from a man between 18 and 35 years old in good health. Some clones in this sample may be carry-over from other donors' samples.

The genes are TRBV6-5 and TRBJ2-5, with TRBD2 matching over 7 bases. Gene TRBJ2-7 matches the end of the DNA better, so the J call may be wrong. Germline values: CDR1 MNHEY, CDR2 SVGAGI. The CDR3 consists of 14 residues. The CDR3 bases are TGTGCCAGCAGAAACTGGTTCGGGGGGTACGAGCAGTACTTC. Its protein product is CASRNWFGGYEQYF.

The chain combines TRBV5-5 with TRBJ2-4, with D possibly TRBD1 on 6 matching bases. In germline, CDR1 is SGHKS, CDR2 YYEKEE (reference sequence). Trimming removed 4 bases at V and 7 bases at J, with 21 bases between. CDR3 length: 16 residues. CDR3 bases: TGTGCCAGCAGCCCCTACAGGGACGCGGCTCGGAACATTCAGTACTTC. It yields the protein CASSPYRDAARNIQYF.

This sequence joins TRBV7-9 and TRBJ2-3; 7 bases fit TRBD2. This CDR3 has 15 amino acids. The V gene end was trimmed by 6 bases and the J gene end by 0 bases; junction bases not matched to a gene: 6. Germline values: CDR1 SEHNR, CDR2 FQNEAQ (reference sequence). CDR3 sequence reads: CASRALAVSTDTQYF. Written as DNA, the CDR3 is TGTGCCAGCAGGGCGCTAGCGGTTAGCACAGATACGCAGTATTTT.

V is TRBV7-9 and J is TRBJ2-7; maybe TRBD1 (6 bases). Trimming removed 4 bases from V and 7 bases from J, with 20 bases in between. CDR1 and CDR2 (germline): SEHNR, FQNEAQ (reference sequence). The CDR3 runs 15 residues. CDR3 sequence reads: CASSSTRDTGKEQYF. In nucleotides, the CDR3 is TGTGCCAGCAGCTCGACCCGGGACACGGGTAAGGAGCAGTACTTC.

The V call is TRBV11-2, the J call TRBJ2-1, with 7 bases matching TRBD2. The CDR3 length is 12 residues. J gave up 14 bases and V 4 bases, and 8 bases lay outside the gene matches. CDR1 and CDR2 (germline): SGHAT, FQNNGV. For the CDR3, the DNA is TGTGCCAGCAGCTCCATCCTAGCGGTGAAGTTCTTC. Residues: CASSSILAVKFF.

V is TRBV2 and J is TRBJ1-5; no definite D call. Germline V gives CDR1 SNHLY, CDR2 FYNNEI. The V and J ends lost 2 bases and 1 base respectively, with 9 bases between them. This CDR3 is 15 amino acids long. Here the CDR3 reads CASSERPGSNQPQHF. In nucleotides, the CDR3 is TGTGCCAGCAGTGAACGTCCGGGCAGCAATCAGCCCCAGCATTTT.

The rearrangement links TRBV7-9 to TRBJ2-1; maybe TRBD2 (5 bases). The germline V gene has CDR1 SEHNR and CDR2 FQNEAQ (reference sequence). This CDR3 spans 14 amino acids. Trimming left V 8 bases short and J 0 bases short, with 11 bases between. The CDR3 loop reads CASEEAVSYNEQFF. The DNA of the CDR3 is TGTGCCAGCGAAGAAGCGGTCTCCTACAATGAGCAGTTCTTC. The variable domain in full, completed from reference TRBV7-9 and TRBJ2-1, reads DTGVSQNPRHKITKRGQNVTFRCDPISEHNRLYWYRQTLGQGPEFLTYFQNEAQLEKSRLLSDRFSAERPKGSFSTLEIQRTEQGDSAMYLCASEEAVSYNEQFFGPGTRLTVL.

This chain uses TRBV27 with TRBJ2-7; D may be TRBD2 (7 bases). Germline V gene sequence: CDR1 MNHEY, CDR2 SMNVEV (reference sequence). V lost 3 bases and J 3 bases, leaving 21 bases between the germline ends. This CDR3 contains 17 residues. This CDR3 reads CASSLGTGGRGLYEQYF. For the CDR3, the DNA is TGTGCCAGCAGTTTGGGGACCGGGGGGCGCGGGCTCTACGAGCAGTACTTC.

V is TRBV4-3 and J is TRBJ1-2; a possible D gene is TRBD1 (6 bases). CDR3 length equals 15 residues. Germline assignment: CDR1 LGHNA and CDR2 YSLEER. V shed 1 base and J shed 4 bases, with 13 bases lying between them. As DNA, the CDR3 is TGCGCCAGCAGCCAAGTCCTGGGGGGCGGCTATGGCTACACCTTC. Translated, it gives CASSQVLGGGYGYTF.

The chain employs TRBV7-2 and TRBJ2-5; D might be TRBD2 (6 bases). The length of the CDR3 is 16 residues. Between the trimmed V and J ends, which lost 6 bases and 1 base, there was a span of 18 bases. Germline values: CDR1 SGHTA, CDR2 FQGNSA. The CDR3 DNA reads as TGTGCCAGCAGACCAAAGGTGTGGGACTCCCAAGAGACCCAGTACTTC. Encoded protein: CASRPKVWDSQETQYF. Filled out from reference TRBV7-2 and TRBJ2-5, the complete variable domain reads GAGVSQSPSNKVTEKGKDVELRCDPISGHTALYWYRQSLGQGLEFLIYFQGNSAPDKSGLPSDRFSAERTGGSVSTLTIQRTQQEDSAVYLCASRPKVWDSQETQYFGPGTRLLVL.

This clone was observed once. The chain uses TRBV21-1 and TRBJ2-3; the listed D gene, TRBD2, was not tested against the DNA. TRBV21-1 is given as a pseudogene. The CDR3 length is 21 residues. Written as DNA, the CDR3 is TGTGCCAGCAGCGCGTACGGACTAGCGAGCTACCGCGAGGAAACCACAGATACGCAGTATTTT. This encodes CASSAYGLASYREETTDTQYF.

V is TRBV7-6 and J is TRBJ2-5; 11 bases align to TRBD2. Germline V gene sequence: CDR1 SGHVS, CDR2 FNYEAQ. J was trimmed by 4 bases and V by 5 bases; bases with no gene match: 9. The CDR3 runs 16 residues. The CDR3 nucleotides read TGTGCCAGCAGCCCAATTAGCGGGAGGGCCGGAGAGACCCAGTACTTC. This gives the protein CASSPISGRAGETQYF.

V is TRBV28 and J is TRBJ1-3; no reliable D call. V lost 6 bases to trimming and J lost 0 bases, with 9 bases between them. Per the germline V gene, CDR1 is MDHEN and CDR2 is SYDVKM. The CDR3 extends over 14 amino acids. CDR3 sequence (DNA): TGTGCCAGCAGCATGGGCCTCTCTGGAAACACCATATATTTT. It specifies CASSMGLSGNTIYF.

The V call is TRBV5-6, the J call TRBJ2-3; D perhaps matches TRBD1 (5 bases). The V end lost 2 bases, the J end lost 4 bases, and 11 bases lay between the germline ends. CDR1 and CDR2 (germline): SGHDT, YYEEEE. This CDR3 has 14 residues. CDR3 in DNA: TGTGCCAGCAGCTTTGGTCAGGGTGCAGATACGCAGTATTTT. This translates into CASSFGQGADTQYF. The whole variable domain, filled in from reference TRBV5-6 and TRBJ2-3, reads DAGVTQSPTHLIKTRGQQVTLRCSPKSGHDTVSWYQQALGQGPQFIFQYYEEEERQRGNFPDRFSGHQFPNYSSELNVNALLLGDSALYLCASSFGQGADTQYFGPGTRLTVL.

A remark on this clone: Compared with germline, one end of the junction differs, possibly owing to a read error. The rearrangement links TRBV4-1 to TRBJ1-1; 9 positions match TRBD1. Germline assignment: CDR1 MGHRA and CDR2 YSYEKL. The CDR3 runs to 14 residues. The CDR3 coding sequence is TGCGCCAGCAGGGATACAGGGGGCCCTACAACTAGGGTCTTT. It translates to CASRDTGGPTTRVF.

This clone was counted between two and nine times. CDR3 DNA: TGCGCCAGCAGCTTCGGATTAGGTAGCGGGAGCTCCTACGAGCAGTACTTC. Amino acid sequence: CASSFGLGSGSSYEQYF. The chain joins TRBV5-1 to TRBJ2-7; 9 nucleotides align to TRBD2. CDR1 and CDR2 from the germline V gene are SGHRS and YFSETQ. The CDR3 has 17 residues. Trimming removed 2 bases from V and 0 bases from J; junction bases left unmatched: 9. Supplemented by reference TRBV5-1 and TRBJ2-7, the full variable domain reads KAGVTQTPRYLIKTRGQQVTLSCSPISGHRSVSWYQQTPGQGLQFLFEYFSETQRNKGNFPGRFSGRQFSNSRSEMNVSTLELGDSALYLCASSFGLGSGSSYEQYFGPGTRLTVT.

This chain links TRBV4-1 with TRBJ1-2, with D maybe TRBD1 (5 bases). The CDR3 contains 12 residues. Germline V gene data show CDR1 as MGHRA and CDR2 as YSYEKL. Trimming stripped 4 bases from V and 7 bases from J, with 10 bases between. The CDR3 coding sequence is TGCGCCAGCAGCCCCCGGGGGTTTGGCTACACCTTC. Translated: CASSPRGFGYTF.

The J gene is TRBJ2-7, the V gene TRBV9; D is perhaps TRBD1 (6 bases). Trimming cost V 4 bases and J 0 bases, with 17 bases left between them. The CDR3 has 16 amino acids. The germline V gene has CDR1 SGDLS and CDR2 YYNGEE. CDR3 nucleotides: TGTGCCAGCAGCCACGGCAGGGGCGCTCCCTCCTACGAGCAGTACTTC. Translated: CASSHGRGAPSYEQYF.

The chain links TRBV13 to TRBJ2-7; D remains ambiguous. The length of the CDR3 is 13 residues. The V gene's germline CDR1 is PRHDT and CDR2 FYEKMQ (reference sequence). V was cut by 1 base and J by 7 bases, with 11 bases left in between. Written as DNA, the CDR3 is TGTGCCAGCAGCTTAGCCCCATCGAAAGAGCAGTACTTC. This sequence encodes CASSLAPSKEQYF.

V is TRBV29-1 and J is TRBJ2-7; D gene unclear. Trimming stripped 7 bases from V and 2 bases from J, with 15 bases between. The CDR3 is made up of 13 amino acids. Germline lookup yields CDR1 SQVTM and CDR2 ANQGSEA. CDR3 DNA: TGCAGCGCCCTCACAGCACCAACCTACGAGCAGTACTTC. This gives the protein CSALTAPTYEQYF.